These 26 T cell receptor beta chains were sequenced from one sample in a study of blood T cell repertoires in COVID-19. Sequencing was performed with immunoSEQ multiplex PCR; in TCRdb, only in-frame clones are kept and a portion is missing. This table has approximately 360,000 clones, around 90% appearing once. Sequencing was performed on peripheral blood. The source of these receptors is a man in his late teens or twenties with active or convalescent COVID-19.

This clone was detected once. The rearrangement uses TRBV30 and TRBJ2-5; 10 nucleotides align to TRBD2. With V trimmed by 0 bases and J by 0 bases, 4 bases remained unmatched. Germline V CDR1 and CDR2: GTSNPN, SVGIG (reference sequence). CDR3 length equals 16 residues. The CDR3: CAWSVPLAGYQETQYF. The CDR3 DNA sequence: TGTGCCTGGAGTGTACCACTAGCGGGGTACCAAGAGACCCAGTACTTC.

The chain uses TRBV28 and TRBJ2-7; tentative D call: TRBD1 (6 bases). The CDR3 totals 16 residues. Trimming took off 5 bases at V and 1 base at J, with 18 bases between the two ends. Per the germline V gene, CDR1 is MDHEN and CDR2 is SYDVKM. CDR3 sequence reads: CASSILTGFSSYEQYF. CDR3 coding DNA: TGTGCCAGCAGTATACTTACAGGGTTTTCTTCCTACGAGCAGTACTTC.

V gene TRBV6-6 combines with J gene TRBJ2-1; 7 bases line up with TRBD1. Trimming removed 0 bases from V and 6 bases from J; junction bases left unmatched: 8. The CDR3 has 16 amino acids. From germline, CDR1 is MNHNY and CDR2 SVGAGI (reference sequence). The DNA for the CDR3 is TGTGCCAGCAGTTACTCCGCGGGTTGGACAGGCAATGAGCAGTTCTTC. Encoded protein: CASSYSAGWTGNEQFF.

This CDR3 reads CASNPWGGRNTEAFF. The CDR3 DNA reads as TGCGCCAGCAACCCGTGGGGAGGAAGGAACACTGAAGCTTTCTTT. The genes are TRBV5-1 and TRBJ1-1; D is unresolved. CDR1 and CDR2 from the germline V gene are SGHRS and YFSETQ. The V and J ends lost 6 bases and 1 base respectively, with 16 bases between them. The CDR3 is 15 residues long.

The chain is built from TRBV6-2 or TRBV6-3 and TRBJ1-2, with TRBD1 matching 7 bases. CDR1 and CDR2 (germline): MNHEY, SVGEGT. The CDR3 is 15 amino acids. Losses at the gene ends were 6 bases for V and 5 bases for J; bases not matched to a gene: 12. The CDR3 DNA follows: TGTGCCAGCAGCCGGTCAAGGACAGGCACTTATGGCTACACCTTC. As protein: CASSRSRTGTYGYTF.

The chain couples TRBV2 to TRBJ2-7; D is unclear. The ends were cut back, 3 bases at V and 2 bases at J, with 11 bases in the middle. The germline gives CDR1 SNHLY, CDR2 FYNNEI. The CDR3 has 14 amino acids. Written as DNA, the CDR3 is TGTGCCAGCAGTGAGGGCAGCCAAACCTACGAGCAGTACTTC. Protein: CASSEGSQTYEQYF.

The CDR3 DNA reads TGTGCCAGCAGCGGGTCCGGGACAGTTAACACCGGGGAGCTGTTTTTT. Translation: CASSGSGTVNTGELFF. The chain links TRBV7-7 to TRBJ2-2, with 7 bases lining up with TRBD1. The CDR3 runs to 16 residues. J was trimmed by 2 bases and V by 5 bases; bases with no gene match: 8. CDR1 and CDR2 (germline): SSHAT, FNYEAQ (reference sequence).

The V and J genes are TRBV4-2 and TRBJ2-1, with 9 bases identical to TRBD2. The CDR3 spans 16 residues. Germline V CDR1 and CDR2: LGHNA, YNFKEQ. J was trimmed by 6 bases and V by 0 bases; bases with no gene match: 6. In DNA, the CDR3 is TGTGCCAGCAGCCAAGATATTAGCGGGAGTTTCAATGAGCAGTTCTTC. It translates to CASSQDISGSFNEQFF.

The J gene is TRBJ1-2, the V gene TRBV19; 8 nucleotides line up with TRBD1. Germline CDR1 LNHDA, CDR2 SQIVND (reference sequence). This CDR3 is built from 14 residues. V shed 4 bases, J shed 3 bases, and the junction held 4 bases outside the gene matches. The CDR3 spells CASSTRTGYYGYTF. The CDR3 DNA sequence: TGTGCCAGTAGTACCCGGACAGGGTACTATGGCTACACCTTC.

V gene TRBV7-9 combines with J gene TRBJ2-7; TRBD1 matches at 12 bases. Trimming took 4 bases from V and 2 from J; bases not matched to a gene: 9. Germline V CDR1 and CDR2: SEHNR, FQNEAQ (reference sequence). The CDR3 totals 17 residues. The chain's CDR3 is CASSSNSGTGGPYEQYF. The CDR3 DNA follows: TGTGCCAGCAGCTCGAACTCCGGGACAGGGGGCCCCTACGAGCAGTACTTC.

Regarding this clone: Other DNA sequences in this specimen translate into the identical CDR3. The CDR3: CASSPAGGTNEKLFF. The CDR3 region has the DNA TGCGCCAGCAGCCCCGCGGGGGGAACTAATGAAAAACTGTTTTTT. This rearrangement joins TRBV4-3 to TRBJ1-4; the D gene is possibly TRBD1 (5 bases). The V gene's germline CDR1 is LGHNA and CDR2 YSLEER. Trimming took 4 bases from V and 1 from J, leaving 10 bases between them. The length of the CDR3 is 15 residues.

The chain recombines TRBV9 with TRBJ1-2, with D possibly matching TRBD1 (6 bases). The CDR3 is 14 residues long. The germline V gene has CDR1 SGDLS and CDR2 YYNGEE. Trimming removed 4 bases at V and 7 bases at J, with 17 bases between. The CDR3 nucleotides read TGTGCCAGCAGCCCACAGGGCGGGTATACTGGCTACACCTTC. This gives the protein CASSPQGGYTGYTF.

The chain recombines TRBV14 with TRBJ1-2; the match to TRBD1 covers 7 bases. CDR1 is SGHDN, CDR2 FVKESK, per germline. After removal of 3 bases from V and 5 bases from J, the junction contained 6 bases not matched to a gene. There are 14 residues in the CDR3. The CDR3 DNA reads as TGTGCCAGCAGCCAGACCGGGACAGCGTATGGCTACACCTTC. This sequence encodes CASSQTGTAYGYTF.

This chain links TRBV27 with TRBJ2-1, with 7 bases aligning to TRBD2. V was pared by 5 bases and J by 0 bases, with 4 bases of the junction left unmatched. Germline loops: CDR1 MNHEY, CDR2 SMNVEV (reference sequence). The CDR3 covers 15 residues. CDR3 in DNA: TGTGCCAGCAGTCTAGCGGCCAGCTCCTACAATGAGCAGTTCTTC. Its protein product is CASSLAASSYNEQFF.

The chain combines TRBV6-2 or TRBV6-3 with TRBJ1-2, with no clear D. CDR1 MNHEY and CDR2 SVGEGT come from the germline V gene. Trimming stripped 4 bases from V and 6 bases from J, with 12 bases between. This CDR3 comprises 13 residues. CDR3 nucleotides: TGTGCCAGCAGTTTTTGGGAGAAGGATGGCTACACCTTC. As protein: CASSFWEKDGYTF.

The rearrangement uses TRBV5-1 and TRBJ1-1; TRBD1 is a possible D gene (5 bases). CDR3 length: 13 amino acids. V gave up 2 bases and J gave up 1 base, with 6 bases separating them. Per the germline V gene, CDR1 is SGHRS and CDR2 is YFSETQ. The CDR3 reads CASSFGANTEAFF. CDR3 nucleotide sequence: TGCGCCAGCAGCTTTGGGGCGAACACTGAAGCTTTCTTT.

Here the CDR3 DNA reads TGTGCCAGCAGTGGGGTGGGACTAGCCGGGGAGACCCAGTACTTC. It is translated as CASSGVGLAGETQYF. V gene TRBV2 combines with J gene TRBJ2-5; TRBD2 matches at 9 bases. Germline CDR1 is SNHLY and CDR2 is FYNNEI. V was clipped by 4 bases and J by 5 bases; unmatched bases: 8. The CDR3 consists of 15 residues.

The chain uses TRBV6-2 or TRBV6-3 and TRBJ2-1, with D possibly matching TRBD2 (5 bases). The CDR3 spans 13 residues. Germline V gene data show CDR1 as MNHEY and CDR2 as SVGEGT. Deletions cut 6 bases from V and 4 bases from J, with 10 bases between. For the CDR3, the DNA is TGTGCCAGCAGCAAGGACTTTTACAATGAGCAGTTCTTC. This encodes CASSKDFYNEQFF.

The CDR3 nucleotides read TGTGCCAGCAGTCCGAATGAACTGGTGCAGTACTTC. Encoded protein: CASSPNELVQYF. The chain joins TRBV28 to TRBJ2-7; D unclear. CDR3 length: 12 amino acids. V was pared by 5 bases and J by 9 bases, with 14 bases between. Germline assignment: CDR1 MDHEN and CDR2 SYDVKM. Complete variable domain (other parts from reference TRBV28 and TRBJ2-7): DVKVTQSSRYLVKRTGEKVFLECVQDMDHENMFWYRQDPGLGLRLIYFSYDVKMKEKGDIPEGYSVSREKKERFSLILESASTNQTSMYLCASSPNELVQYFGPGTRLTVT.

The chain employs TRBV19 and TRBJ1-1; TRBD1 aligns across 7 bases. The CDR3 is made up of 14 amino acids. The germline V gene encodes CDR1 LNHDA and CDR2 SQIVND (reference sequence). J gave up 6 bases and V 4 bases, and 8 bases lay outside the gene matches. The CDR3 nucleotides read TGTGCCAGTAGTAATTTGAGGGGGCGGTCTGAAGCTTTCTTT. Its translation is CASSNLRGRSEAFF.

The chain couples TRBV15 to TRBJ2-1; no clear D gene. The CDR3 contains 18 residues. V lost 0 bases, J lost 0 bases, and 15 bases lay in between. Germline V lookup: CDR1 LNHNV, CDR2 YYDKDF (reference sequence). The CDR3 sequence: CATSRDAPGLSSYNEQFF. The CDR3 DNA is TGTGCCACCAGCAGAGATGCACCAGGCCTGAGCTCCTACAATGAGCAGTTCTTC.

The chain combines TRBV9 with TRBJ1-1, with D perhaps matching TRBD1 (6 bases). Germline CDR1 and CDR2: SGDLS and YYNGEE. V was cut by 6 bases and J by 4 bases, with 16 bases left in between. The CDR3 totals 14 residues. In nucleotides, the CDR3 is TGTGCCAGCACACCAGGGGAAGGGACCACTGAAGCTTTCTTT. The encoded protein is CASTPGEGTTEAFF. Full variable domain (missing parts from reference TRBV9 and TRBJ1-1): DSGVTQTPKHLITATGQRVTLRCSPRSGDLSVYWYQQSLDQGLQFLIQYYNGEERAKGNILERFSAQQFPDLHSELNLSSLELGDSALYFCASTPGEGTTEAFFGQGTRLTVV.

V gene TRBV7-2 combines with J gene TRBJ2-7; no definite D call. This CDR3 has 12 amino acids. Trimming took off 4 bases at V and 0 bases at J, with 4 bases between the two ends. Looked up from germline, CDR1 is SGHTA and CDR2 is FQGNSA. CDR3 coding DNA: TGTGCCAGCAGCTCTCCCTCCTACGAGCAGTACTTC. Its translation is CASSSPSYEQYF.

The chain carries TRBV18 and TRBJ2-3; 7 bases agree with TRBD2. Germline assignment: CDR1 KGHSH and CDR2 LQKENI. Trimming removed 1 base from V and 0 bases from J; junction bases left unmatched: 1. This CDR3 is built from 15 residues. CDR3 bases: TGTGCCAGCTCACCACAGGGACTAAGCACAGATACGCAGTATTTT. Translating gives CASSPQGLSTDTQYF.

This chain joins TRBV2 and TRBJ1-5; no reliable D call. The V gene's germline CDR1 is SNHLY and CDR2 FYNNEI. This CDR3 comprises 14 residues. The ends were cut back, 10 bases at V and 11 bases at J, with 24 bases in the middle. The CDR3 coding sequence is TGTGCCACCAAAGCTGGCTCCTGGCCGGAGTCCCAGCATTTT. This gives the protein CATKAGSWPESQHF.

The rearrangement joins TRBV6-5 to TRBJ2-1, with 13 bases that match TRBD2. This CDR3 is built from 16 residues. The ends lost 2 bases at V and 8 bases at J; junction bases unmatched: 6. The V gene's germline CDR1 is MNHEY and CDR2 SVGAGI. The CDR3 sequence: CASSYDPLAGGHEQFF. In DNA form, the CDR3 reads TGTGCCAGCAGTTACGACCCACTAGCGGGGGGGCATGAGCAGTTCTTC.